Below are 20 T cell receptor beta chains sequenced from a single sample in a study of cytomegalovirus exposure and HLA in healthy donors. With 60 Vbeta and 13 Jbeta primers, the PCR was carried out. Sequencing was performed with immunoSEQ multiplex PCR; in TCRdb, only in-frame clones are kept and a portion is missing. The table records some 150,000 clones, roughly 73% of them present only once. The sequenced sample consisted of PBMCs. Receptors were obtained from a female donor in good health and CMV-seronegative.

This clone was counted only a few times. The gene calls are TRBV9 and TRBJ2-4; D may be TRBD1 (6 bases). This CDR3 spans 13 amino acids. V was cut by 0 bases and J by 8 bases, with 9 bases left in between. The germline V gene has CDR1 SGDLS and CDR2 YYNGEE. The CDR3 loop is CASSVGPGDIQYF. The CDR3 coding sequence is TGTGCCAGCAGCGTAGGCCCAGGGGACATTCAGTACTTC.

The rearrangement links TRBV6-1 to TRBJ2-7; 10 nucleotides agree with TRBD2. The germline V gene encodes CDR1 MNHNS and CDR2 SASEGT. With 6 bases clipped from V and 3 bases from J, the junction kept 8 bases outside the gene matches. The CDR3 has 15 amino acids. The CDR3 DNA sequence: TGTGCCAGCAGGCGGACTAGCGGAACTAACTACGAGCAGTACTTC. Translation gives CASRRTSGTNYEQYF.

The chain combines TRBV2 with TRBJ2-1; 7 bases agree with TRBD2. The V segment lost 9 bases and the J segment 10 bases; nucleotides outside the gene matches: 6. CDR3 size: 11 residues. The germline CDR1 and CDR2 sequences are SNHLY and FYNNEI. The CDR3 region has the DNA TGTGCCAGGGGGGGGAGGCACGAGCAGTTCTTC. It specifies CARGGRHEQFF.

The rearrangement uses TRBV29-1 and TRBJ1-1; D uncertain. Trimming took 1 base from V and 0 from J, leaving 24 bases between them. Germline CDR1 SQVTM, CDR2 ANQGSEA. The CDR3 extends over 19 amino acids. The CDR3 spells CSVEGRTVTPSTMNTEAFF. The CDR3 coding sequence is TGCAGCGTTGAAGGGAGGACTGTGACTCCCTCAACCATGAACACTGAAGCTTTCTTT.

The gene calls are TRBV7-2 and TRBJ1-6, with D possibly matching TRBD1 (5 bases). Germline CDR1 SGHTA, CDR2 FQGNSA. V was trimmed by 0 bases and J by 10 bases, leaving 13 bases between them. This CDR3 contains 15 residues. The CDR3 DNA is TGTGCCAGCAGCTTAGCGGGACTGACGGACTCACCCCTCCACTTT. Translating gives CASSLAGLTDSPLHF.

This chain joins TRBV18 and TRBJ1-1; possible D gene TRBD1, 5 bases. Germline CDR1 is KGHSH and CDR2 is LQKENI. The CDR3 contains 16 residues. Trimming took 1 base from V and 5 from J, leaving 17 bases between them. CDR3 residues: CASSPLSSGESTEAFF. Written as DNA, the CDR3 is TGTGCCAGCTCACCACTGTCTTCGGGGGAGAGTACTGAAGCTTTCTTT.

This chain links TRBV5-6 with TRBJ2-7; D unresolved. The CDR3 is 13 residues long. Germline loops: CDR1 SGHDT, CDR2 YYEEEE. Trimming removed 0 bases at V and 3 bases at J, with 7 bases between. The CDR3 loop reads CASSLGLDYEQYF. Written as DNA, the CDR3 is TGTGCCAGCAGCTTGGGACTGGACTACGAGCAGTACTTC.

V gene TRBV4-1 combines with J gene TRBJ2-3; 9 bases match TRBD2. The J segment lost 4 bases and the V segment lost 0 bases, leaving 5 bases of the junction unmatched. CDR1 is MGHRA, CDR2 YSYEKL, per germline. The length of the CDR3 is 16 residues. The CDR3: CASSQDSGSRADTQYF. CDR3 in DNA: TGCGCCAGCAGCCAAGATAGCGGGAGTCGGGCAGATACGCAGTATTTT.

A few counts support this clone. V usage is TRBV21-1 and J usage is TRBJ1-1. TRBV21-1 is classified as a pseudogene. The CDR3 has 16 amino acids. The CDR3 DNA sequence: TGTGCCAGCCCCACTACGGTTGTTCCCATCGACACTGAAGCTTTCTTT. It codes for CASPTTVVPIDTEAFF.

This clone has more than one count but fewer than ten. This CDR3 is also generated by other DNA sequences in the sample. CDR3 in DNA: TGTGCCAGCTCACCCCCCGGCACTGAAGCTTTCTTT. Its translation: CASSPPGTEAFF. This chain uses TRBV18 with TRBJ1-1; D remains ambiguous. In germline, CDR1 is KGHSH, CDR2 LQKENI. V lost 3 bases, J lost 4 bases, and 6 bases lay in between. The CDR3 extends over 12 amino acids.

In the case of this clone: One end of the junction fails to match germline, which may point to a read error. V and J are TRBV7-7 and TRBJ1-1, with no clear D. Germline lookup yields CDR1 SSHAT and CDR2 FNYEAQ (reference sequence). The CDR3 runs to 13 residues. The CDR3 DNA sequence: TGTGCTAGCAGCTTAGCGTTGGGCTATGAAGCTTTCTTT. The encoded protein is CASSLALGYEAFF.

Here the CDR3 DNA reads TGTGCCAGCAGTTTACGAGGGTTCTCCACAGATACGCAGTATTTT. Translated: CASSLRGFSTDTQYF. The rearrangement uses TRBV27 and TRBJ2-3; D is perhaps TRBD2 (5 bases). Trimming pared 2 bases from V and 2 bases from J, leaving 11 bases between. Germline V gene data show CDR1 as MNHEY and CDR2 as SMNVEV (reference sequence). CDR3 length equals 15 residues.

The CDR3 here is CAWSVTAYEQYF. The CDR3 DNA reads as TGTGCCTGGAGTGTAACAGCCTACGAGCAGTACTTC. V is TRBV30 and J is TRBJ2-7, with unresolved D. The V gene lost 0 bases and the J gene lost 2 bases, with 5 bases spanning the gap. CDR3 length equals 12 residues. Germline CDR1 is GTSNPN and CDR2 is SVGIG (reference sequence).

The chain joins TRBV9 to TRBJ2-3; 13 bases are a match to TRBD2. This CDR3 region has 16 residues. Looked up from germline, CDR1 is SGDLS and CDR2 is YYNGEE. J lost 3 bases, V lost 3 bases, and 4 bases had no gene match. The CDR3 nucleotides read TGTGCCAGCAGCGCCCGGGGACTAGCGGGGACAGATACGCAGTATTTT. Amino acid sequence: CASSARGLAGTDTQYF.

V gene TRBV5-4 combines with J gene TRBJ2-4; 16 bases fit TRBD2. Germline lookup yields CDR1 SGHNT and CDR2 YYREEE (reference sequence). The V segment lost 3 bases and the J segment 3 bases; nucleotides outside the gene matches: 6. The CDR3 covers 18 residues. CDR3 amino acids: CASSSGLAGGGGKNIQYF. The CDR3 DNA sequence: TGTGCCAGCAGCTCGGGACTAGCGGGAGGGGGAGGCAAAAACATTCAGTACTTC. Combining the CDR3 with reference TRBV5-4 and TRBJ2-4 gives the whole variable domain ETGVTQSPTHLIKTRGQQVTLRCSSQSGHNTVSWYQQALGQGPQFIFQYYREEENGRGNFPPRFSGLQFPNYSSELNVNALELDDSALYLCASSSGLAGGGGKNIQYFGAGTRLSVL.

In DNA form, the CDR3 reads TGTGCCAGCAGCTCTCGACTAGCGGGAGGGCCCGGAGATACGCAGTATTTT. Translation gives CASSSRLAGGPGDTQYF. The rearrangement joins TRBV9 to TRBJ2-3; 14 nucleotides match TRBD2. Per germline, CDR1 SGDLS and CDR2 YYNGEE. Trimming took 4 bases from V and 5 from J; bases not matched to a gene: 9. The CDR3 covers 17 residues.

The CDR3, as DNA: TGTGCCAGCAGTCCAGGCTCCTATGGCTACACCTTC. Protein: CASSPGSYGYTF. The chain links TRBV25-1 to TRBJ1-2; D remains unclear. V lost 5 bases and J lost 4, with 8 bases in between. Germline lookup yields CDR1 MGHDK and CDR2 SYGVNS. The CDR3 loop spans 12 amino acids.

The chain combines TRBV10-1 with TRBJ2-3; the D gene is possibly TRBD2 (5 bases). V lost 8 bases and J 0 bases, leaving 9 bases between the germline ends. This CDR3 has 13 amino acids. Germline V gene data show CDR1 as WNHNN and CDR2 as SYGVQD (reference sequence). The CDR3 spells CASSGGSTDTQYF. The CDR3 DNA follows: TGCGCCAGCTCCGGCGGGAGCACAGATACGCAGTATTTT.

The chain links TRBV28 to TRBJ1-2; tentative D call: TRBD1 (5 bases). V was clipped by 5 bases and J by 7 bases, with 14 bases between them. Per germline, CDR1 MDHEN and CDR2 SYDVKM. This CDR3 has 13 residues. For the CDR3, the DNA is TGTGCCAGCAGTCAAGACAGATACCGTGGCTACACCTTC. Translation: CASSQDRYRGYTF.

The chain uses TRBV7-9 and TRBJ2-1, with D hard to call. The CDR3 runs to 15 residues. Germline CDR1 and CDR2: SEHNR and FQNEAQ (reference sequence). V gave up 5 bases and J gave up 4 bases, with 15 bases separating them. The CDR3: CASSRGAWLYNEQFF. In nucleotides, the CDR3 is TGTGCCAGCAGCCGAGGTGCATGGCTATACAATGAGCAGTTCTTC.